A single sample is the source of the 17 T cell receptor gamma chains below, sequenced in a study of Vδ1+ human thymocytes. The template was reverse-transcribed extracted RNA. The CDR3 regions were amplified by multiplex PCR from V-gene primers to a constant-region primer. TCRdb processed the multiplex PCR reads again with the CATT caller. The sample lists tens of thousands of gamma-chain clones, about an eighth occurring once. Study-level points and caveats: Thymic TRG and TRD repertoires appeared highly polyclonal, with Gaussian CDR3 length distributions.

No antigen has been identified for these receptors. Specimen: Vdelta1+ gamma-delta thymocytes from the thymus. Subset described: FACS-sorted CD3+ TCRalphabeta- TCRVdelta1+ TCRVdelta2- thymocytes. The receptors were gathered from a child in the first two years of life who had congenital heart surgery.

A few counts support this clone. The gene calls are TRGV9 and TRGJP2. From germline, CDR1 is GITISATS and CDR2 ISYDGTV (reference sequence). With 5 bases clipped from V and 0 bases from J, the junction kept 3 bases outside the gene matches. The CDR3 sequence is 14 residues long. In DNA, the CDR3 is TGTGCCTTGTGGGGATATAGTAGTGATTGGATCAAGACGTTT. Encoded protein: CALWGYSSDWIKTF.

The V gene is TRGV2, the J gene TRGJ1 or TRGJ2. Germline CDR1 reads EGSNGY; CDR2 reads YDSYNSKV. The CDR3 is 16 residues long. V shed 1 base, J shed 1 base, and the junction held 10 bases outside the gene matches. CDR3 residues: CATWDGLPENYYKKLF. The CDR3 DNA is TGTGCCACCTGGGACGGCCTACCAGAAAATTATTATAAGAAACTCTTT.

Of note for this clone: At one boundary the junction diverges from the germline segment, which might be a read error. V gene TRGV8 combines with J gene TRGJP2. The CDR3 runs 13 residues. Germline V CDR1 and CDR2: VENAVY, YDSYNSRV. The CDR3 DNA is TGTGCCTCCTGGGAACGTAGTGATTGGATCAAGACGTTT. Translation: CASWERSDWIKTF.

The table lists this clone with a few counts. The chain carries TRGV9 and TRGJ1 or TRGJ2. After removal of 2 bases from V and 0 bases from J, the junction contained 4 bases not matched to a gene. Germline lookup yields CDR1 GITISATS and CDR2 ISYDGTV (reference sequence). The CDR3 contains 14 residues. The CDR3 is CALWEARNYYKKLF. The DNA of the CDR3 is TGTGCCTTGTGGGAGGCACGGAATTATTATAAGAAACTCTTT.

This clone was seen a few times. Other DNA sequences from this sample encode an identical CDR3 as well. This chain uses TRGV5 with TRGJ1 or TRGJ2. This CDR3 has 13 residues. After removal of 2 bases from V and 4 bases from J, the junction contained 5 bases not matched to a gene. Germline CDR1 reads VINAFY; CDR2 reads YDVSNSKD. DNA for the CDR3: TGTGCCACCTGGGACAATCCCTATTATAAGAAACTCTTT. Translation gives CATWDNPYYKKLF.

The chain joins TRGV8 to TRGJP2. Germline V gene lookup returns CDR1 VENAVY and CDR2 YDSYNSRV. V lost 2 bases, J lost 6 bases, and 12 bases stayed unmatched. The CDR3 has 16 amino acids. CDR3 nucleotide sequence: TGTGCCACCTGGGATATCTTACGGTCGGGTGATTGGATCAAGACGTTT. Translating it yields CATWDILRSGDWIKTF.

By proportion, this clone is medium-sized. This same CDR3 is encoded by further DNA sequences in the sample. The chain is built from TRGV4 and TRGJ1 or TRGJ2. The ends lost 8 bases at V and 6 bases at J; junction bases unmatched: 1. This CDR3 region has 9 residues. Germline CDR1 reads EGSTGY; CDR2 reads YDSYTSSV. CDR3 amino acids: CATSYKKLF. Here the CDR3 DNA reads TGTGCCACCTCTTATAAGAAACTCTTT.

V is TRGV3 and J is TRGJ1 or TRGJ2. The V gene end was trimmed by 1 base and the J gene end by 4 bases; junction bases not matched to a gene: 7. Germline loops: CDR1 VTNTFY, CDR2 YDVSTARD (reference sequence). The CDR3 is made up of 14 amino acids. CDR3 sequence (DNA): TGTGCCACCTGGGACAGCACCCTCTATTATAAGAAACTCTTT. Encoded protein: CATWDSTLYYKKLF.

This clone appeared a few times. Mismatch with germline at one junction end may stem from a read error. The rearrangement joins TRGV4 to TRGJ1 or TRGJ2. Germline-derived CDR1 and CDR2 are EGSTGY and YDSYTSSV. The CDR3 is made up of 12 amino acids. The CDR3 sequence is CATWNGFYKKLF. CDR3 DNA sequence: TGTGCCACCTGGAATGGGTTCTATAAGAAACTCTTT.

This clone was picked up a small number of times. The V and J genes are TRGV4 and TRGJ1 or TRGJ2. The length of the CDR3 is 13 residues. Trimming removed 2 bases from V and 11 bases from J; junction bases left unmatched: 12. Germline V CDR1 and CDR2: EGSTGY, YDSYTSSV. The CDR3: CATWDVPTREKLF. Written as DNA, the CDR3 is TGTGCCACCTGGGATGTACCAACAAGGGAGAAACTCTTT.

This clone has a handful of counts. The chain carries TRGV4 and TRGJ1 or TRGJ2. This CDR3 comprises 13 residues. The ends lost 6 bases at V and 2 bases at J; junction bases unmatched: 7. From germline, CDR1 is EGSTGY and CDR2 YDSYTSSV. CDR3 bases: TGTGCCACCTGGAATAGGTATTATTATAAGAAACTCTTT. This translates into CATWNRYYYKKLF.

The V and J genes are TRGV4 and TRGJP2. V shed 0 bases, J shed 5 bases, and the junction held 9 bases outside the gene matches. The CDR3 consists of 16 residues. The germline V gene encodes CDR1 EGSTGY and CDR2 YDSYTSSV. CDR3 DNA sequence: TGTGCCACCTGGGATGGGCCAGAGGTGAGTGATTGGATCAAGACGTTT. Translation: CATWDGPEVSDWIKTF.

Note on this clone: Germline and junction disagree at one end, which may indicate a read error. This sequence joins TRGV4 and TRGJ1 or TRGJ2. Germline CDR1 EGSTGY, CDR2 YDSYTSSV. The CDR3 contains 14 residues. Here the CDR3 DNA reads TGTGCCACCTGGGGTGGGCCTAGGTATTATAGGAAACTCTTT. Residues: CATWGGPRYYRKLF.

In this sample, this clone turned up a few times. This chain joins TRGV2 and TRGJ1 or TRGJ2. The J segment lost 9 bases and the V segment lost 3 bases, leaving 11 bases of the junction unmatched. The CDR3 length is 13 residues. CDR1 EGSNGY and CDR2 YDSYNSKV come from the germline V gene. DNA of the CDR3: TGTGCCACCTGGGACCGAATAGTCCCTAAGAAACTCTTT. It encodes CATWDRIVPKKLF.

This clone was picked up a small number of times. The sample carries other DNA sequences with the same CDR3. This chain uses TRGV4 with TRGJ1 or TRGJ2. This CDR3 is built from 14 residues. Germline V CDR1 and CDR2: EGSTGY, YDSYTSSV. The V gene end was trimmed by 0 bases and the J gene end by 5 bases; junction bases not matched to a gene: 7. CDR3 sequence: CATWDGLRDYKKLF. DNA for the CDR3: TGTGCCACCTGGGATGGGCTTCGGGATTATAAGAAACTCTTT.

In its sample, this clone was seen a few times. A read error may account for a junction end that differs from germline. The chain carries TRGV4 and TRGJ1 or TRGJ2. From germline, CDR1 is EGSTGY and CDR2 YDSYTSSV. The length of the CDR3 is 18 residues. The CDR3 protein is CATWNGPPDHQNYYKKLF. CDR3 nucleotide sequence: TGTGCCACCTGGAATGGGCCGCCAGACCACCAAAATTATTATAAGAAACTCTTT.

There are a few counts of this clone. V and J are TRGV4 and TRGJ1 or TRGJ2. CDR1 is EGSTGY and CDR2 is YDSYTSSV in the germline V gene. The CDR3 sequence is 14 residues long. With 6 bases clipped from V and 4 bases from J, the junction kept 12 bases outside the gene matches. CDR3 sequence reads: CATWNRNDYYKKLF. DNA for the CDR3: TGTGCCACCTGGAACCGAAACGACTATTATAAGAAACTCTTT.